The rows below give T cell receptor beta chains drawn from one sample of a study of T cells after yellow fever vaccination. TCRdb processed the 5' RACE reads anew with MiXCR; each CDR3 protein has one entry. The sample records approximately 550,000 distinct CDR3 sequences, roughly 19% being singletons. The sequences come from PBMCs, collected 15 days after the yellow fever booster vaccination. The receptors were gathered from a man aged 25-45 years who received the YFV17D yellow fever vaccine. Both conserved end residues are part of each CDR3. The D gene is left open where the match is weak. Expanded clones are given a class, and other clones once, few, many or no size at all.

d_gene | j_gene | len | abundance | v_gene | CDR3aa | CDR3nt
. | TRBJ1-6 | 15 | . | TRBV27 | CASSLSIGIDSPLHF | TGTGCCAGCAGTTTATCGATCGGGATTGACTCACCCCTCCACTTT
TRBD1 | TRBJ2-3 | 17 | . | TRBV7-2 | CASSLVGQGSWRDTQYF | TGTGCCAGCAGCTTAGTTGGACAGGGTAGTTGGAGAGATACGCAGTATTTT
TRBD2 | TRBJ2-6 | 18 | few | TRBV29-1 | CSATMGLAGGSGANVLTF | TGCAGCGCCACCATGGGACTAGCGGGAGGTTCTGGGGCCAACGTCCTGACTTTC
TRBD1 | TRBJ1-1 | 15 | few | TRBV5-1 | CASSKTGTGVIEAFF | TGCGCCAGCAGCAAAACCGGGACAGGGGTTATCGAAGCTTTCTTT
TRBD1 | TRBJ2-7 | 14 | . | TRBV7-8 | CASSYGTGGNEQYF | TGTGCCAGCAGCTACGGGACAGGGGGCAACGAGCAGTACTTC
. | TRBJ2-7 | 15 | few | TRBV6-5 | CASSYDSFSTYEQYF | TGTGCCAGCAGTTACGATTCATTCTCCACCTACGAGCAGTACTTC
TRBD2 | TRBJ2-1 | 19 | . | TRBV5-1 | CASSLGRGLAGNNYNEQFF | TGCGCCAGCAGCTTAGGCCGTGGCCTAGCGGGGAACAACTACAATGAGCAGTTCTTC
. | TRBJ1-2 | 15 | many | TRBV20-1 | CSASPDSAGSYGYTF | TGCAGTGCTTCACCCGACAGCGCCGGCAGCTATGGCTACACCTTC
. | TRBJ1-1 | 13 | . | TRBV20-1 | CSADRSLNTEAFF | TGCAGTGCTGACAGGTCTCTGAACACTGAAGCTTTCTTT
. | TRBJ2-7 | 14 | . | TRBV7-2 | CASSLYGSVGEQYF | TGTGCCAGCAGCTTATACGGGAGCGTAGGCGAGCAGTACTTC
. | TRBJ2-1 | 13 | . | TRBV7-6 | CASSRPTLSEQFF | TGTGCCAGCTCTCGACCTACGCTGAGTGAGCAGTTCTTC
. | TRBJ2-7 | 13 | few | TRBV15 | CATSSRVAYEQYF | TGTGCCACCAGCAGCCGGGTTGCCTACGAGCAGTACTTC
. | TRBJ2-1 | 12 | few | TRBV30 | CAWSPQGRLKFF | TGTGCCTGGAGCCCACAGGGGAGGTTGAAGTTCTTC
. | TRBJ2-6 | 17 | . | TRBV5-1 | CASSLAVGPPGANVLTF | TGCGCCAGCAGCTTGGCCGTGGGCCCCCCTGGGGCCAACGTCCTGACTTTC
. | TRBJ1-1 | 15 | few | TRBV20-1 | CSARPTTLMNTEAFF | TGCAGTGCTAGACCCACGACTCTCATGAACACTGAAGCTTTCTTT
TRBD1 | TRBJ2-7 | 16 | . | TRBV3-1 | CASSLASGQGGYEQYF | TGTGCCAGCAGCCTCGCGTCAGGACAGGGTGGATACGAGCAGTACTTC
. | TRBJ2-4 | 13 | . | TRBV4-3 | CASSPGMGSIQYF | TGCGCCAGCAGCCCGGGGATGGGAAGCATTCAGTACTTC
. | TRBJ2-2 | 16 | . | TRBV6-1 | CASSHRTQANTGELFF | TGTGCCAGCAGCCACCGGACGCAAGCGAACACCGGGGAGCTGTTTTTT
TRBD1 | TRBJ2-2 | 15 | . | TRBV6-1 | CASRTSDRGTGELFF | TGTGCCAGCCGAACCTCGGACAGGGGCACCGGGGAGCTGTTTTTT
TRBD2 | TRBJ2-7 | 14 | . | TRBV12-3/TRBV12-4 | CASSPRLLAGQPNF | TGTGCCAGCAGCCCTCGGTTACTAGCGGGCCAACCTAACTTC
. | TRBJ1-6 | 13 | . | TRBV11-2 | CAASPSWNSPLHF | TGTGCCGCCAGTCCGTCGTGGAATTCACCCCTCCACTTT
. | TRBJ2-7 | 15 | . | TRBV4-2 | CASSQETATTGEQYF | TGTGCCAGCAGCCAAGAAACGGCCACCACGGGCGAGCAGTACTTC
. | TRBJ1-5 | 12 | few | TRBV10-3 | CASSGVNQPQHF | TGTGCCTCCTCCGGGGTTAATCAGCCCCAGCATTTT
. | TRBJ2-3 | 14 | . | TRBV6-4 | CASRLAHGVDTQYF | TGTGCCAGCAGATTAGCGCATGGGGTGGATACGCAGTATTTT
TRBD2 | TRBJ2-3 | 18 | . | TRBV10-2 | CASSESGTSGTYTDTQYF | TGCGCCAGCTCCGAATCCGGGACTAGCGGGACCTACACAGATACGCAGTATTTT
. | TRBJ2-3 | 15 | . | TRBV5-6 | CASSEERTSTDTQYF | TGTGCCAGCAGCGAAGAGCGGACTAGCACAGATACGCAGTATTTT
TRBD1 | TRBJ2-3 | 16 | few | TRBV12-3/TRBV12-4 | CASSLLRTGATDTQYF | TGTGCCAGCAGTCTCCTCCGGACAGGGGCCACAGATACGCAGTATTTT
. | TRBJ2-2 | 10 | . | TRBV19 | CASSNGELFF | TGTGCCAGTAGTAACGGGGAGCTGTTTTTT
. | TRBJ2-1 | 12 | few | TRBV7-2 | CASSPASNEQFF | TGTGCCAGCAGCCCTGCTTCCAATGAGCAGTTCTTC
TRBD1 | TRBJ1-1 | 13 | . | TRBV29-1 | CSGSDRENTEAFF | TGCAGCGGATCCGACAGGGAAAACACTGAAGCTTTCTTT
. | TRBJ2-5 | 15 | . | TRBV28 | CASSFLRASGETQYF | TGTGCCAGCAGTTTTCTACGGGCCAGCGGGGAGACCCAGTACTTC
TRBD2 | TRBJ2-5 | 15 | few | TRBV19 | CASSSSGGREETQYF | TGTGCCAGTAGTTCTAGCGGAGGGAGAGAGGAGACCCAGTACTTC
. | TRBJ2-3 | 13 | . | TRBV5-6 | CASSFQSTDTQYF | TGTGCCAGCAGCTTCCAGAGCACAGATACGCAGTATTTT
. | TRBJ2-4 | 13 | . | TRBV14 | CASSQVLGDIQYF | TGTGCCAGCAGCCAAGTCCTCGGGGACATTCAGTACTTC
. | TRBJ1-4 | 16 | few | TRBV6-5 | CASSSGRIDHLEKLFF | TGTGCCAGCAGTTCCGGAAGGATAGACCACCTTGAAAAACTGTTTTTT
TRBD2 | TRBJ2-3 | 14 | few | TRBV20-1 | CSASLAGSTDTQYF | TGCAGTGCTAGCCTAGCGGGAAGCACAGATACGCAGTATTTT
. | TRBJ1-1 | 12 | few | TRBV20-1 | CSASGRGTEAFF | TGCAGTGCTAGCGGAAGGGGCACTGAAGCTTTCTTT
TRBD2 | TRBJ2-1 | 14 | many | TRBV5-1 | CASSPKGTSYEQFF | TGCGCCAGCAGCCCGAAGGGGACTAGCTATGAGCAGTTCTTC
. | TRBJ2-3 | 16 | . | TRBV4-3 | CASSQVYRANTDTQYF | TGCGCCAGCAGCCAAGTCTATAGGGCGAACACAGATACGCAGTATTTT
TRBD1 | TRBJ2-7 | 12 | . | TRBV2 | CATGQEVYEQYF | TGTGCCACCGGACAGGAAGTCTACGAGCAGTACTTC
. | TRBJ1-2 | 13 | . | TRBV6-1 | CASSQSTNYGYTF | TGTGCCAGCAGTCAGAGTACTAACTATGGCTACACCTTC
. | TRBJ2-1 | 14 | few | TRBV14 | CASSQMGWEREQFF | TGTGCCAGCAGCCAAATGGGATGGGAAAGAGAGCAGTTCTTC
. | TRBJ2-1 | 16 | . | TRBV2 | CASSDESLARYNEQFF | TGTGCCAGCAGTGACGAGAGTCTAGCGAGGTACAATGAGCAGTTCTTC
. | TRBJ1-1 | 15 | . | TRBV2 | CASSPKGLPRTEAFF | TGTGCCAGCAGTCCCAAAGGACTCCCGCGGACTGAAGCTTTCTTT